The 17 T cell receptor beta chains below come from one sample, sequenced in a study of shared clonotypes between healthy human individuals. Data came from immunoSEQ multiplex PCR; TCRdb stores just in-frame clones and leaves some out. The table records roughly 2.4 million clones, under 97% of them present only once. Sequencing input: naive CD4+ T cells sorted from blood. Subset described: CD45RA+ positively selected. These receptors originate from a man aged 18 to 30 in good health.

This chain links TRBV4-1 with TRBJ1-1; D not certain. Germline V gene data show CDR1 as MGHRA and CDR2 as YSYEKL. Trimming stripped 0 bases from V and 1 base from J, with 18 bases between. The CDR3 has 18 amino acids. The CDR3 reads CASSQDSGRYRQNTEAFF. CDR3 nucleotides: TGCGCCAGCAGCCAAGATTCTGGTAGATACCGCCAGAACACTGAAGCTTTCTTT.

The rearrangement joins TRBV2 to TRBJ2-3; D tentatively fits TRBD1 or TRBD2 (6 bases each). In germline, CDR1 is SNHLY, CDR2 FYNNEI. Trimming left V 3 bases short and J 0 bases short, with 16 bases between. The CDR3 has 17 residues. This CDR3 reads CASSDEGGRPSTDTQYF. CDR3 coding DNA: TGTGCCAGCAGTGATGAGGGGGGCAGACCTAGCACAGATACGCAGTATTTT.

The chain couples TRBV4-2 to TRBJ2-5; D unresolved. Germline V CDR1 and CDR2: LGHNA, YNFKEQ. V was shortened by 2 bases and J by 5 bases, with 15 bases between the two germline ends. The CDR3 is made up of 15 amino acids. The CDR3 DNA reads TGTGCCAGCAGCCAAACCCCGGACGTCGTTGAGACCCAGTACTTC. Encoded protein: CASSQTPDVVETQYF.

This chain links TRBV18 with TRBJ2-7; D call uncertain. V lost 4 bases, J lost 2 bases, and 9 bases lay in between. The CDR3 covers 13 residues. The germline gives CDR1 KGHSH, CDR2 LQKENI. The CDR3: CASSRQDAYEQYF. CDR3 sequence (DNA): TGTGCCAGCTCACGTCAGGACGCCTACGAGCAGTACTTC.

The sample holds a few counts of this clone. This sequence joins TRBV7-3 and TRBJ1-6; D is unresolved. The V end was cut by 4 bases, the J end by 6 bases, with 7 bases between. Germline CDR1 reads SGHTA; CDR2 reads FQGTGA. The CDR3 consists of 13 residues. CDR3 in DNA: TGTGCCAGCAGCTCCTCGGCTAATTCACCCCTCCACTTT. Its translation is CASSSSANSPLHF.

This rearrangement joins TRBV18 to TRBJ2-4; D is perhaps TRBD2 (5 bases). The CDR3 spans 11 residues. V was cut by 2 bases and J by 10 bases, with 6 bases left in between. CDR1 is KGHSH and CDR2 is LQKENI in the germline V gene. The CDR3 nucleotides read TGTGCCAGCTCACCAGGGAGTATTCAGTACTTC. Translated: CASSPGSIQYF.

V gene TRBV4-1 combines with J gene TRBJ2-2; the match to TRBD1 covers 9 bases. This CDR3 region has 17 residues. Per the germline V gene, CDR1 is MGHRA and CDR2 is YSYEKL. The junction had 8 bases not matched to a gene; V was cut back by 3 bases and J by 3 bases. This CDR3 is CASSQGSGTGYTGELFF. The CDR3 coding sequence is TGCGCCAGCAGCCAGGGGTCGGGGACAGGGTACACCGGGGAGCTGTTTTTT.

The genes are TRBV2 and TRBJ2-3; D call uncertain. CDR3 length: 13 amino acids. The V and J ends lost 3 bases and 8 bases respectively, with 12 bases between them. CDR1 is SNHLY, CDR2 FYNNEI, per germline. In nucleotides, the CDR3 is TGTGCCAGCAGTGATAGTGGGTCAGGTACGCAGTATTTT. Translated: CASSDSGSGTQYF.

The chain combines TRBV6-1 with TRBJ2-3; D unresolved. The CDR3 consists of 14 residues. V was pared by 1 base and J by 4 bases, with 9 bases between. The germline V gene has CDR1 MNHNS and CDR2 SASEGT. Written as DNA, the CDR3 is TGTGCCAGCAGTGAAGTAATAATTGCAGATACGCAGTATTTT. Protein sequence: CASSEVIIADTQYF.

This rearrangement joins TRBV5-1 to TRBJ2-7; 10 positions agree with TRBD2. V gave up 8 bases and J gave up 8 bases; unmatched junction bases: 7. CDR1 SGHRS and CDR2 YFSETQ come from the germline V gene. The CDR3 covers 12 residues. CDR3 DNA sequence: TGCGCCAGTCCTCTTAGCGGGAGGAAGCAGTACTTC. Translation gives CASPLSGRKQYF. Together with reference TRBV5-1 and TRBJ2-7, the CDR3 gives the full variable domain: KAGVTQTPRYLIKTRGQQVTLSCSPISGHRSVSWYQQTPGQGLQFLFEYFSETQRNKGNFPGRFSGRQFSNSRSEMNVSTLELGDSALYLCASPLSGRKQYFGPGTRLTVT.

The CDR3 protein is CASSFSPLHF. The CDR3 DNA follows: TGTGCCAGCAGCTTTTCCCCCCTCCACTTT. This sequence joins TRBV5-7 and TRBJ1-6; no clear D. TRBV5-7 is placed among ORFs of uncertain function. V was shortened by 2 bases and J by 13 bases, with 4 bases between the two germline ends. CDR3 length: 10 residues.

The chain recombines TRBV6-5 with TRBJ2-7; tentatively, D is TRBD1 (7 bases). Trimming removed 11 bases at V and 6 bases at J, with 14 bases between. The CDR3 runs to 11 residues. The V gene's germline CDR1 is MNHEY and CDR2 SVGAGI. The CDR3 nucleotides are TGTGCCGCCGGGCAGGGGGGCGAGCAGTACTTC. It specifies CAAGQGGEQYF.

A note on this clone: The sample has other DNA sequences that encode this CDR3 too. The V and J genes are TRBV6-6 and TRBJ2-5; 9 bases line up with TRBD2. Germline V gene lookup returns CDR1 MNHNY and CDR2 SVGAGI (reference sequence). The J segment lost 2 bases and the V segment lost 6 bases, leaving 4 bases of the junction unmatched. The CDR3 sequence is 14 residues long. CDR3 in amino acids: CASRPRGGQETQYF. Written as DNA, the CDR3 is TGTGCCAGCAGGCCGCGGGGGGGACAAGAGACCCAGTACTTC.

V usage is TRBV7-9 and J usage is TRBJ1-3; D unclear. There are 15 residues in the CDR3. Germline V gene sequence: CDR1 SEHNR, CDR2 FQNEAQ (reference sequence). V was cut by 5 bases and J by 2 bases, with 13 bases left in between. The CDR3 region is CASSQEQVPGNTIYF. CDR3 DNA: TGTGCCAGCAGCCAAGAGCAGGTGCCTGGAAACACCATATATTTT. The whole variable domain, filled in from reference TRBV7-9 and TRBJ1-3, reads DTGVSQNPRHKITKRGQNVTFRCDPISEHNRLYWYRQTLGQGPEFLTYFQNEAQLEKSRLLSDRFSAERPKGSFSTLEIQRTEQGDSAMYLCASSQEQVPGNTIYFGEGSWLTVV.

The J gene is TRBJ2-7, the V gene TRBV6-5; D remains ambiguous. Trimming took off 0 bases at V and 4 bases at J, with 10 bases between the two ends. Germline-derived CDR1 and CDR2 are MNHEY and SVGAGI. This CDR3 contains 14 residues. The CDR3 protein is CASSYSSGKYEQYF. CDR3 in DNA: TGTGCCAGCAGTTACTCGTCAGGAAAGTACGAGCAGTACTTC.

V gene TRBV6-6 combines with J gene TRBJ1-5; unclear D gene. The V end lost 2 bases, the J end lost 5 bases, and 7 bases lay between the germline ends. Germline assignment: CDR1 MNHNY and CDR2 SVGAGI (reference sequence). The CDR3 runs to 13 residues. Here the CDR3 reads CASSYGQDQPQHF. In DNA, the CDR3 is TGTGCCAGCAGTTACGGGCAGGATCAGCCCCAGCATTTT.

The chain couples TRBV9 to TRBJ2-3; D perhaps matches TRBD1 (5 bases). The CDR3 loop spans 13 amino acids. Deletions cut 6 bases from V and 9 bases from J, with 17 bases between. Germline CDR1 and CDR2: SGDLS and YYNGEE. This CDR3 is CASNNTKGKTQYF. CDR3 nucleotide sequence: TGTGCCAGCAACAATACGAAGGGGAAAACGCAGTATTTT.